This T cell receptor beta chain was identified in a study of neurological immune-mediated disorders. The cDNA was synthesized by 5'RACE incorporating 10-nucleotide random UMIs. Over 160 million TCR-beta sequences from 15-18 subjects were obtained in each sequencing run. One entry per CDR3 protein, called by TCRdb with MiXCR from the 5' RACE reads. The sample shows more than 30,000 distinct CDR3 sequences, about an eighth of them seen only once. Time point of the sample: technical triplicate 2. Findings and caveats of the study: Because no CDR3 amino acid sequences were shared across subjects by expanded clones, private repertoires were suggested in all groups. It was HTLV-1-associated myelopathy that showed the most TCR clonal expansion, while multiple sclerosis showed the least, falling below healthy controls.

In this sample, this clonotype turned up many times. No antigen is known for it. The CDR3 extends over 16 amino acids. Germline V gives CDR1 SGHTA, CDR2 FQGTGA. The V gene lost 5 bases and the J gene lost 0 bases, with 15 bases spanning the gap. This chain joins TRBV7-3 and TRBJ2-3, with D perhaps matching TRBD1 (6 bases). The TCR sequence derives from a female donor with HTLV-1-associated myelopathy (HAM/TSP). The sequenced sample was CD4+ T cells from blood. CDR3 region: CASSRSGGPSTDTQYF. The CDR3 DNA follows: TGTGCCAGCAGCCGCAGTGGGGGCCCTAGCACAGATACGCAGTATTTT.